What follows describes a single T cell receptor beta chain. This sample is drawn from a study of blood T cell repertoires in COVID-19. About the research overall: T cells, B-cell-depleted T cells, or PBMCs supplied cDNA or gDNA.

Participants had their cohort set by participant-reported clinical history. Sequencing used immunoSEQ multiplex PCR; TCRdb keeps in-frame clones, though not all of them. Of about 190,000 clones in the sample, approximately 88% were seen once. V lost 2 bases to trimming and J lost 4 bases; unmatched junction nucleotides: 6. The V gene's germline CDR1 is MNHEY and CDR2 SMNVEV (reference sequence). The CDR3 extends over 15 amino acids. The J gene is TRBJ1-2, the V gene TRBV27; 8 bases align to TRBD1. This TCR came from a woman aged 25 to 39 who had recovered from COVID-19. The sequencing sample was made of PBMCs or T cells enriched from blood (not recorded which). DNA of the CDR3: TGTGCCAGCAGTTTAGGGGCAGGGGGCAGCTATGGCTACACCTTC. Residues: CASSLGAGGSYGYTF.